What follows are 9 T cell receptor beta chains derived from one specimen sequenced in a study of CD8 T cells in Susac syndrome. RNA totalling roughly 0.45 to 1 ug underwent reverse transcription with random hexamers. Using its own MiXCR run on the immunoSEQ multiplex PCR reads, TCRdb lists one record per CDR3 protein. The sample gives about 280,000 distinct CDR3 sequences, 85% of which show up once; about 0.11% is in the top ten. The sequenced material came from CD8+ T cells from PBMCs. The receptor source for this set is a human donor with multiple sclerosis.

A few counts support this clonotype. The CDR3 sequence: CASSYSGDRETQYF. The CDR3 bases are TGTGCCAGCAGTTACTCGGGGGATCGAGAGACCCAGTACTTC. The chain has TRBV6-5 and TRBJ2-5; the D gene could be TRBD1 or TRBD2 (5 bases each). CDR3 size: 14 residues. The ends were cut back, 0 bases at V and 4 bases at J, with 9 bases in the middle. The V gene's germline CDR1 is MNHEY and CDR2 SVGAGI.

J is TRBJ2-7 and V is TRBV18, with D possibly TRBD2 on 5 matching bases. This CDR3 is built from 19 residues. Trimming stripped 1 base from V and 3 bases from J, with 25 bases between. Germline V lookup: CDR1 KGHSH, CDR2 LQKENI. CDR3 in amino acids: CASSPQSDWWYTHFYEQYF. DNA for the CDR3: TGTGCCAGCTCACCACAGTCGGACTGGTGGTATACTCATTTCTACGAGCAGTACTTC.

This clonotype occurred a few times. V gene TRBV24-1 combines with J gene TRBJ2-3, with TRBD1 matching over 7 bases. The CDR3 sequence is 18 residues long. With 12 bases clipped from V and 0 bases from J, the junction kept 20 bases outside the gene matches. The germline gives CDR1 KGHDR, CDR2 SFDVKD. CDR3 residues: CAPVMDGTDNSSTDTQYF. CDR3 bases: TGTGCCCCCGTTATGGACGGGACAGACAACTCTAGCACAGATACGCAGTATTTT.

V is TRBV28 and J is TRBJ1-5, with 12 nucleotides matching TRBD1. The length of the CDR3 is 16 residues. Germline V gives CDR1 MDHEN, CDR2 SYDVKM. The V and J ends lost 4 bases and 6 bases, in that order; junction bases with no gene match: 7. The CDR3 sequence: CASSSSGTGGSQPQHF. CDR3 coding DNA: TGTGCCAGCAGTTCCTCCGGGACAGGGGGCAGTCAGCCCCAGCATTTT.

The V and J genes are TRBV18 and TRBJ2-7; 8 nucleotides agree with TRBD2. The CDR3 sequence is 16 residues long. V was pared by 2 bases and J by 5 bases, with 11 bases of the junction left unmatched. Germline V lookup: CDR1 KGHSH, CDR2 LQKENI. The CDR3 bases are TGTGCCAGCTCACCATACCCTAGCGGGCCCCCCAACGAGCAGTACTTC. Translated, it gives CASSPYPSGPPNEQYF.

This clonotype was seen a single time. The chain joins TRBV29-1 to TRBJ2-3; 7 bases are shared with TRBD1. Germline CDR1 is SQVTM and CDR2 is ANQGSEA. The CDR3 has 14 amino acids. V was clipped by 6 bases and J by 4 bases; unmatched bases: 10. CDR3 DNA: TGCAGCGTAGCGAGGACAGGCCCGCCAGATACGCAGTATTTT. Amino acids: CSVARTGPPDTQYF.

This chain joins TRBV2 and TRBJ1-1; 8 nucleotides line up with TRBD1. The CDR3 consists of 13 residues. Germline V gene data show CDR1 as SNHLY and CDR2 as FYNNEI. The trim removed 6 bases at V and 5 bases at J, leaving 5 bases unmatched. The CDR3 reads CASRGQAGTEAFF. Here the CDR3 DNA reads TGTGCCAGCAGGGGACAGGCCGGGACTGAAGCTTTCTTT.

V is TRBV4-1 and J is TRBJ1-1; 11 bases align to TRBD1. The CDR3 runs to 16 residues. Germline CDR1 reads MGHRA; CDR2 reads YSYEKL. V lost 4 bases, J lost 5 bases, and 9 bases stayed unmatched. In DNA, the CDR3 is TGCGCCAGCAGCCCTCGGGGGACAGGGGGTTTGACTGAAGCTTTCTTT. This codes for CASSPRGTGGLTEAFF.

The chain employs TRBV14 and TRBJ2-1, with a weak D call TRBD1 (6 bases). Deletions cut 1 base from V and 4 bases from J, with 23 bases between. Germline-derived CDR1 and CDR2 are SGHDN and FVKESK. The CDR3 runs to 19 residues. In nucleotides, the CDR3 is TGTGCCAGCAGCCAAGCTACGAGCCTGGGGACACCCATTTACAATGAGCAGTTCTTC. Its protein product is CASSQATSLGTPIYNEQFF.